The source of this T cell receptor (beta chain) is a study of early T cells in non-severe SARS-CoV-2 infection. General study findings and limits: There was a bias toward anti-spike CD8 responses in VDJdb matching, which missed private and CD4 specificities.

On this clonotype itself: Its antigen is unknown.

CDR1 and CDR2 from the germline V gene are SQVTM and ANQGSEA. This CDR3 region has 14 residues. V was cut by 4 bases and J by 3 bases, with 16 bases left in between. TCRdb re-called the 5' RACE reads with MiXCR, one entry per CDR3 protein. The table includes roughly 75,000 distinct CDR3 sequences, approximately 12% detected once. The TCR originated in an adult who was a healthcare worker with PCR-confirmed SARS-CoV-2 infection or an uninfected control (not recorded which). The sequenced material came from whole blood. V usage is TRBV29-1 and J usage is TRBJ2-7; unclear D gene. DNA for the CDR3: TGCAGCGTTGCCCCTGGGCCGATTAACTACGAGCAGTACTTC. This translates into CSVAPGPINYEQYF.